This T cell receptor (beta chain) appears in the sequencing data of a study of response to subunit inactivated influenza vaccine. TCRdb re-derived calls from the RT-PCR reads in MiXCR, one entry per CDR3 protein. The table lists 550,000 to 600,000 distinct CDR3 sequences, about 11% of them singletons. Notes on the study in general: There was a suggestion from the authors that each seasonal influenza vaccination recruits few new T cells.

This clonotype was seen a few times. Its antigen is unknown. The CDR3 consists of 14 residues. The V gene's germline CDR1 is MNHEY and CDR2 SMNVEV (reference sequence). V lost 4 bases to trimming and J lost 0 bases; unmatched junction nucleotides: 3. This chain links TRBV27 with TRBJ2-7; 7 bases fit TRBD2. This TCR was recovered from a middle-aged man who received an inactivated influenza vaccine. The sequencing here drew on PBMCs from blood, taken on the day of vaccination. CDR3 DNA sequence: TGTGCCAGCAGTTGGCGGGAGACCTCCTACGAGCAGTACTTC. Translated, it gives CASSWRETSYEQYF.